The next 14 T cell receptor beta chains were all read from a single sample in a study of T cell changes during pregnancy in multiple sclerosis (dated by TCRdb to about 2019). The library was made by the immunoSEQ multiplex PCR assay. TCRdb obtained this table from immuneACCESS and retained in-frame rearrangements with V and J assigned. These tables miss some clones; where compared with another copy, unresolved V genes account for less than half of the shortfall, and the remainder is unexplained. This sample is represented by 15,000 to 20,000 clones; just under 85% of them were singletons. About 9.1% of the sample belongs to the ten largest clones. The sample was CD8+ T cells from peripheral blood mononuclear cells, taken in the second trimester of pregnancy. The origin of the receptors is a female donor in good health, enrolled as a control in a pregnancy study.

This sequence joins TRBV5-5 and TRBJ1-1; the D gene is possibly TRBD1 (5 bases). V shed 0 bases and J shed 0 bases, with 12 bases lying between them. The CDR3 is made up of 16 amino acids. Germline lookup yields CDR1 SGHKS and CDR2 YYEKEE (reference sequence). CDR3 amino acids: CASSLGGEELNTEAFF. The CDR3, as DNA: TGTGCCAGCAGCTTGGGGGGGGAGGAATTGAACACTGAAGCTTTCTTT. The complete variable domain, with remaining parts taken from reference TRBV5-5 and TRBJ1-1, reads DAGVTQSPTHLIKTRGQQVTLRCSPISGHKSVSWYQQVLGQGPQFIFQYYEKEERGRGNFPDRFSARQFPNYSSELNVNALLLGDSALYLCASSLGGEELNTEAFFGQGTRLTVV.

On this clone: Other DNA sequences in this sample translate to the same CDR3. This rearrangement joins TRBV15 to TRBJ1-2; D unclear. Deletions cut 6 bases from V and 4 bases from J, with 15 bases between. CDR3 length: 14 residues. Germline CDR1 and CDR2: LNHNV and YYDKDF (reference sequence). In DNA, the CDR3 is TGTGCCACCAGGGCGGGAGCAGACCCCTATGGCTACACCTTC. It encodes CATRAGADPYGYTF.

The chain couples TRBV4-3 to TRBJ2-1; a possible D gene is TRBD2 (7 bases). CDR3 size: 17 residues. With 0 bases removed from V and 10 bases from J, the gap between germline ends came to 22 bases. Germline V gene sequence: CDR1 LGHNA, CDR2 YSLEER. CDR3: CASSQDPAGAVGWEQFF. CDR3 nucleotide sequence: TGCGCCAGCAGCCAAGATCCGGCGGGGGCTGTGGGCTGGGAGCAGTTCTTC.

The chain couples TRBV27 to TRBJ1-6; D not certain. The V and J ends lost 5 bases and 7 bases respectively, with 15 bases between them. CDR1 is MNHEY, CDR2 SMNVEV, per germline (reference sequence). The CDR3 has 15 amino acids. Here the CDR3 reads CASSPSSLSNSPLHF. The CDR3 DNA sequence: TGTGCCAGCAGTCCCTCGAGCTTGAGCAATTCACCCCTCCACTTT.

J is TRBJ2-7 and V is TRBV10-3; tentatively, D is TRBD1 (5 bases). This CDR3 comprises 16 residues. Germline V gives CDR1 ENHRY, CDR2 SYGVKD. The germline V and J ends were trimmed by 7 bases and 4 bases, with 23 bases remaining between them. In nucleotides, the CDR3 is TGTGCCATCATGGCCAGTCCGAAGACAGCCCATTACGAGCAGTACTTC. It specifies CAIMASPKTAHYEQYF.

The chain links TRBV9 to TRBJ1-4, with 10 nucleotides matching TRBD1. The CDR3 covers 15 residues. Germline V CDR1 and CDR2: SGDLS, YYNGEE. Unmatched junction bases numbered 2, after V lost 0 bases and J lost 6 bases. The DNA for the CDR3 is TGTGCCAGCAGCGTAGGGACAGGGGGGGATGAAAAACTGTTTTTT. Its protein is CASSVGTGGDEKLFF.

CDR3 bases: TGCGCCAGCAGCTTCGAGGGGGATCAGCCCCAGCATTTT. Its translation: CASSFEGDQPQHF. The rearrangement uses TRBV5-1 and TRBJ1-5, with D perhaps TRBD1 (6 bases). CDR3 size: 13 residues. V was clipped by 2 bases and J by 5 bases, with 8 bases between them. Germline-derived CDR1 and CDR2 are SGHRS and YFSETQ.

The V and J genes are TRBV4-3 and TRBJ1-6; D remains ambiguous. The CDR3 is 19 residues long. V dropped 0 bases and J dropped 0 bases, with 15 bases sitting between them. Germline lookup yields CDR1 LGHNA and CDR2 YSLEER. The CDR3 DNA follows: TGCGCCAGCAGCCAAGATGTCGGGAGATTCAGCTCCTATAATTCACCCCTCCACTTT. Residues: CASSQDVGRFSSYNSPLHF.

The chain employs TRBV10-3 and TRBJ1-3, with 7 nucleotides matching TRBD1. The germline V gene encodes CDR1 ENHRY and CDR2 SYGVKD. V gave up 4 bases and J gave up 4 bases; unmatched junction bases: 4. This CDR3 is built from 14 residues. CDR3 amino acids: CAISGDSLGNTIYF. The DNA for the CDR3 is TGTGCCATCAGTGGGGACAGCCTCGGAAACACCATATATTTT.

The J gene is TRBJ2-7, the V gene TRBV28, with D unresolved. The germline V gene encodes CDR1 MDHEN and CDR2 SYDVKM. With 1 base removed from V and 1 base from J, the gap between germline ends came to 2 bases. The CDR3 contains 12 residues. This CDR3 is CASSLSSYEQYF. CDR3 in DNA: TGTGCCAGCAGTTTATCATCCTACGAGCAGTACTTC. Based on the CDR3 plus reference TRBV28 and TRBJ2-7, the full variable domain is DVKVTQSSRYLVKRTGEKVFLECVQDMDHENMFWYRQDPGLGLRLIYFSYDVKMKEKGDIPEGYSVSREKKERFSLILESASTNQTSMYLCASSLSSYEQYFGPGTRLTVT.

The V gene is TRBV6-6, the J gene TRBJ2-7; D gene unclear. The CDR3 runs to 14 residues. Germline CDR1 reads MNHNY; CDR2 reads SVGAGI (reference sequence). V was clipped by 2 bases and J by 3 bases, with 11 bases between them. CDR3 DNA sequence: TGTGCCAGCAGTTACGCTAGTGAAGGCTACGAGCAGTACTTC. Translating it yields CASSYASEGYEQYF.

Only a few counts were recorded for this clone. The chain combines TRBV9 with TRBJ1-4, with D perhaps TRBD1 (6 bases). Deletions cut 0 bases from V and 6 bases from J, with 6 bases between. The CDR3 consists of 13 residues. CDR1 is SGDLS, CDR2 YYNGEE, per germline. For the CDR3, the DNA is TGTGCCAGCAGCGTAGGGACAGATGAAAAACTGTTTTTT. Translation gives CASSVGTDEKLFF.

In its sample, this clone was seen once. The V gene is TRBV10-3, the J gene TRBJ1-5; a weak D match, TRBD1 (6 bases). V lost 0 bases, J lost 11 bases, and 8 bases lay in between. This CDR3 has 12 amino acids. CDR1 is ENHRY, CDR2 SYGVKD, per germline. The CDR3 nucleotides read TGTGCCATCAGTGAGTCGGGGACATCCCAGCATTTT. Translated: CAISESGTSQHF.

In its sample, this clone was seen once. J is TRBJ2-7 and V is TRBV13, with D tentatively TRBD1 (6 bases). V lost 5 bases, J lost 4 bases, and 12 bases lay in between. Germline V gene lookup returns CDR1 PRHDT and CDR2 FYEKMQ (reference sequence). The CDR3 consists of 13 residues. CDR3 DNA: TGTGCCAGCAGCCAAACAGGGATTTACGAGCAGTACTTC. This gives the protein CASSQTGIYEQYF.